Following are 28 T cell receptor beta chains from one sample sequenced in a study of T cells in Graves' hyperthyroidism and ophthalmopathy. Researchers took RNA transcripts and amplified the TCR beta CDR3 regions from them. TCR CDR3 regions were first amplified by RT-PCR with HTBI primers. MiXCR, run by TCRdb on the multiplex PCR reads, gives a single entry per CDR3 protein. The sample lists approximately 700,000 distinct CDR3 sequences; around 17% were seen once. What was sequenced was blood. All receptors derive from a man between 18 and 29 years old with Graves' hyperthyroidism.

At least ten counts were recorded for this clonotype. The chain links TRBV7-8 to TRBJ2-3; D is uncertain. The germline gives CDR1 SGHVS, CDR2 FQNEAQ. Trimming removed 2 bases at V and 5 bases at J, with 11 bases between. The CDR3 runs to 14 residues. The chain's CDR3 is CASSLRMIGDTQYF. For the CDR3, the DNA is TGTGCCAGCAGCTTAAGAATGATAGGAGATACGCAGTATTTT.

This clonotype was found many times. V gene TRBV3-1 combines with J gene TRBJ2-7; D may be TRBD1 or TRBD2 (5 bases each). Germline V gives CDR1 LGHDT, CDR2 YNNKEL (reference sequence). The CDR3 sequence is 14 residues long. V lost 7 bases and J 3 bases, leaving 16 bases between the germline ends. The CDR3 spells CASTLRDQNYEQYF. CDR3 DNA: TGTGCCAGCACTCTCCGGGACCAGAACTACGAGCAGTACTTC.

This chain links TRBV18 with TRBJ2-6, with 7 positions matching TRBD1. This CDR3 spans 19 amino acids. CDR1 is KGHSH and CDR2 is LQKENI in the germline V gene. The ends lost 0 bases at V and 0 bases at J; junction bases unmatched: 8. CDR3 DNA sequence: TGTGCCAGCTCACCACCCCGGGACAGAAGTGCCTCTGGGGCCAACGTCCTGACTTTC. It codes for CASSPPRDRSASGANVLTF.

In regard to this clonotype: A much larger clone sits a single nucleotide away, making a read error possible. The chain combines TRBV3-2 with TRBJ1-1. TRBV3-2 is described as a pseudogene. The length of the CDR3 is 13 residues. The DNA for the CDR3 is TGTGCCAGCAGTCGGAAGGAGTTCGCTGAAGCTTTCTTT. It encodes CASSRKEFAEAFF.

The chain has TRBV18 and TRBJ2-2, with TRBD2 matching over 11 bases. CDR1 KGHSH and CDR2 LQKENI come from the germline V gene. V trimming: 2 bases; J trimming: 3 bases; junction bases outside the gene matches: 5. The CDR3 is 17 amino acids. The CDR3 DNA is TGTGCCAGCTCACCAGGGACTAGCGGCGTATACACCGGGGAGCTGTTTTTT. This codes for CASSPGTSGVYTGELFF.

This clonotype was observed many times. The rearrangement uses TRBV7-2 and TRBJ2-7, with 11 bases matching TRBD2. V was clipped by 8 bases and J by 4 bases; unmatched bases: 10. Germline V gives CDR1 SGHTA, CDR2 FQGNSA. The CDR3 spans 15 residues. DNA of the CDR3: TGTGCCAGCCGTCCTACTAGCGGGAGTGCTTACGAGCAGTACTTC. It specifies CASRPTSGSAYEQYF.

The table lists this clonotype with many counts. The V gene is TRBV12-3 or TRBV12-4, the J gene TRBJ2-3, with D possibly matching TRBD2 (6 bases). The CDR3 extends over 16 amino acids. Trimming took off 7 bases at V and 2 bases at J, with 19 bases between the two ends. The CDR3: CASTPETSWDTDTQYF. The CDR3 DNA is TGTGCCAGCACCCCCGAGACTAGTTGGGACACAGATACGCAGTATTTT.

This clonotype was detected many times. The J gene is TRBJ2-5, the V gene TRBV27, with 8 bases aligning to TRBD1. Germline-derived CDR1 and CDR2 are MNHEY and SMNVEV (reference sequence). The CDR3 contains 13 residues. J gave up 13 bases and V 2 bases, and 9 bases lay outside the gene matches. Here the CDR3 DNA reads TGTGCCAGCAGTTTAACTCAGGACAGGGCTGTGTACTTC. Protein product: CASSLTQDRAVYF.

This chain joins TRBV28 and TRBJ2-1; 7 bases agree with TRBD1. Germline V gene sequence: CDR1 MDHEN, CDR2 SYDVKM. J gave up 3 bases and V 4 bases, and 9 bases lay outside the gene matches. The CDR3 has 16 residues. The CDR3: CASSSNRGFGYNEQFF. The CDR3 DNA sequence: TGTGCCAGCAGTTCAAACAGGGGTTTCGGCTACAATGAGCAGTTCTTC.

V and J are TRBV28 and TRBJ1-1; D ambiguous. Germline V CDR1 and CDR2: MDHEN, SYDVKM. This CDR3 has 12 residues. Trimming removed 7 bases from V and 8 bases from J, with 14 bases in between. This CDR3 is CASTLPPTEAFF. CDR3 in DNA: TGTGCCAGCACCCTACCCCCCACGGAAGCTTTCTTT.

Ten or more counts support this clonotype. The J gene is TRBJ1-1, the V gene TRBV7-2; 7 bases line up with TRBD1. The length of the CDR3 is 14 residues. V gave up 4 bases and J gave up 3 bases; unmatched junction bases: 5. Germline V gives CDR1 SGHTA, CDR2 FQGNSA. The CDR3: CASSSKTGYTEAFF. CDR3 in DNA: TGTGCCAGCAGCTCCAAGACAGGGTACACTGAAGCTTTCTTT.

To note about this clonotype: This could be a read error, since a much larger clone is one nucleotide away. This is likely a read error, given that the CDR3 carries no conserved phenylalanine or tryptophan at its end. The chain employs TRBV20-1 and TRBJ1-1; TRBD1 is a possible D gene (6 bases). The CDR3 is 15 residues long. Trimming took 3 bases from V and 0 from J, leaving 14 bases between them. Germline CDR1 reads DFQATT; CDR2 reads SNEGSKA (reference sequence). In DNA, the CDR3 is TGCAGTGCTAGGGACAGTCCCCTTATGAACACTGAAGCTTTCTCT. Its translation: CSARDSPLMNTEAFS.

This clonotype was picked up a small number of times. The rearrangement joins TRBV28 to TRBJ1-5; D is possibly TRBD1 (5 bases). Germline CDR1 reads MDHEN; CDR2 reads SYDVKM. The CDR3 is made up of 16 amino acids. Trimming removed 4 bases at V and 1 base at J, with 14 bases between. CDR3 bases: TGTGCCAGCAGTTCCGGGGCCCTCATCAGCAATCAGCCCCAGCATTTT. This gives the protein CASSSGALISNQPQHF.

A few counts support this clonotype. This chain joins TRBV20-1 and TRBJ1-4; D call uncertain. Germline CDR1 reads DFQATT; CDR2 reads SNEGSKA (reference sequence). This CDR3 region has 14 residues. Trimming pared 6 bases from V and 4 bases from J, leaving 15 bases between. Written as DNA, the CDR3 is TGCAGTGCCCCCCGACTGGGAGGTAATGAAAAACTGTTTTTT. It specifies CSAPRLGGNEKLFF.

This clonotype appeared a single time. The rearrangement joins TRBV7-3 to TRBJ2-1; 14 bases agree with TRBD2. The CDR3 totals 15 residues. The junction had 7 bases not matched to a gene; V was cut back by 7 bases and J by 8 bases. CDR1 SGHTA and CDR2 FQGTGA come from the germline V gene. This CDR3 reads CASTPGLAGVDEQFF. The CDR3 DNA reads TGTGCCAGCACCCCGGGACTAGCGGGAGTTGATGAGCAGTTCTTC.

The chain uses TRBV5-6 and TRBJ2-3; either TRBD1 or TRBD2 may fit D (5 bases each). The germline V gene has CDR1 SGHDT and CDR2 YYEEEE. The CDR3 spans 16 residues. V lost 4 bases and J lost 0, with 15 bases in between. CDR3 region: CASSPSTAASTDTQYF. As DNA, the CDR3 is TGTGCCAGCAGCCCTTCGACAGCGGCTAGCACAGATACGCAGTATTTT.

V is TRBV9 and J is TRBJ2-3; D is perhaps TRBD2 (7 bases). The V end lost 6 bases, the J end lost 1 base, and 21 bases lay between the germline ends. Germline V gene lookup returns CDR1 SGDLS and CDR2 YYNGEE. This CDR3 spans 17 amino acids. The CDR3 region has the DNA TGTGCCAGCACCCAAGGGGGGGGACTACGGGGCACAGATACGCAGTATTTT. This gives the protein CASTQGGGLRGTDTQYF.

The chain is built from TRBV30 and TRBJ1-1, with D possibly matching TRBD1 (5 bases). V gave up 2 bases and J gave up 3 bases, with 13 bases separating them. This CDR3 is built from 14 residues. CDR1 GTSNPN and CDR2 SVGIG come from the germline V gene (reference sequence). The CDR3 sequence is CAWSFGGTDTEAFF. The CDR3 nucleotides read TGTGCCTGGAGTTTCGGTGGGACTGACACTGAAGCTTTCTTT.

Many counts were recorded for this clonotype. The rearrangement joins TRBV28 to TRBJ2-7, with D hard to call. This CDR3 spans 11 amino acids. Germline CDR1 MDHEN, CDR2 SYDVKM. V was trimmed by 4 bases and J by 7 bases, leaving 8 bases between them. DNA of the CDR3: TGTGCCAGCAGTTCCGATGGGGAGCAGTACTTC. It specifies CASSSDGEQYF.

This clonotype appeared a few times. In nucleotides, the CDR3 is TGTGCCAGCAGTTTATTATCCCCGGAGGAGGGCTACACCTTC. The encoded protein is CASSLLSPEEGYTF. This rearrangement joins TRBV28 to TRBJ1-2; D unresolved. The CDR3 sequence is 14 residues long. The germline gives CDR1 MDHEN, CDR2 SYDVKM. V gave up 1 base and J gave up 8 bases, with 14 bases separating them.

Only a few counts were recorded for this clonotype. This sequence joins TRBV6-1 and TRBJ1-2, with D possibly TRBD1 on 6 matching bases. The germline V gene encodes CDR1 MNHNS and CDR2 SASEGT. The CDR3 runs 14 residues. Trimming pared 5 bases from V and 4 bases from J, leaving 14 bases between. CDR3 region: CASSSDRLVYGYTF. The CDR3 coding sequence is TGTGCCAGCAGTTCCGACAGGCTCGTCTATGGCTACACCTTC.

The CDR3: CASSLGHRDRETQYF. In nucleotides, the CDR3 is TGTGCCAGCAGCTTGGGTCACAGGGACCGAGAGACCCAGTACTTC. This chain connects TRBV5-8 to TRBJ2-5; the D gene is possibly TRBD1 (6 bases). The CDR3 runs to 15 residues. V lost 0 bases and J lost 4, with 13 bases in between. Looked up from germline, CDR1 is SGHTS and CDR2 is YDEGEE.

This clonotype was counted a few times. The V and J genes are TRBV5-4 and TRBJ2-5; 12 bases line up with TRBD2. Germline assignment: CDR1 SGHNT and CDR2 YYREEE (reference sequence). The CDR3 length is 16 residues. V lost 4 bases and J lost 1; bases outside the gene matches: 5. The CDR3 nucleotides are TGTGCCAGCAGCCAGACTAGCGGGAGAGCCCAAGAGACCCAGTACTTC. This translates into CASSQTSGRAQETQYF.

In the case of this clonotype: A read error may explain this, as a much larger clone is one base away. The chain is built from TRBV20-1 and TRBJ2-5, with D perhaps matching TRBD2 (5 bases). In germline, CDR1 is DFQATT, CDR2 SNEGSKA (reference sequence). Trimming shortened V by 0 bases and J by 2 bases, and 13 bases separated the two germline ends. CDR3 length: 15 amino acids. CDR3 in amino acids: CSARDWWERQETQYF. CDR3 nucleotide sequence: TGCAGTGCTAGAGATTGGTGGGAGAGGCAAGAGACCCAGTACTTC.

This clonotype has at least ten counts. The rearrangement links TRBV20-1 to TRBJ2-7; the match to TRBD2 covers 16 bases. After removal of 5 bases from V and 4 bases from J, the junction contained 8 bases not matched to a gene. The CDR3 consists of 16 residues. CDR1 is DFQATT and CDR2 is SNEGSKA in the germline V gene (reference sequence). The CDR3 DNA is TGCAGTGCTGGGACTAGCGGGAGGGCCTTTGTATACGAGCAGTACTTC. This sequence encodes CSAGTSGRAFVYEQYF.

The chain recombines TRBV6-1 with TRBJ2-1; D may be TRBD1 (6 bases). Germline V CDR1 and CDR2: MNHNS, SASEGT. Between the trimmed V and J ends, which lost 10 bases and 0 bases, there was a span of 13 bases. The CDR3 length is 14 residues. The DNA of the CDR3 is TGTGCCACCATGACAGGACTCTCCTACAATGAGCAGTTCTTC. Amino acid sequence: CATMTGLSYNEQFF.

A few counts support this clonotype. The chain uses TRBV3-1 and TRBJ1-1; 7 bases agree with TRBD1. Germline loops: CDR1 LGHDT, CDR2 YNNKEL (reference sequence). The ends lost 0 bases at V and 0 bases at J; junction bases unmatched: 4. This CDR3 is built from 16 residues. The CDR3 sequence is CASSQEIDRVNTEAFF. CDR3 DNA sequence: TGTGCCAGCAGCCAAGAAATAGACAGGGTGAACACTGAAGCTTTCTTT.

The rearrangement uses TRBV6-1 and TRBJ2-7; 7 bases fit TRBD1. J was trimmed by 3 bases and V by 2 bases; bases with no gene match: 19. Germline CDR1 and CDR2: MNHNS and SASEGT. The CDR3 extends over 19 amino acids. CDR3 nucleotides: TGTGCCAGCAGTGAACCTGACTTTTTTCCCGGGACAGAGTTCTACGAGCAGTACTTC. This encodes CASSEPDFFPGTEFYEQYF.